The 19 T cell receptor beta chains below were found in one sample sequenced in a study of vaccination and CD4 T cells after COVID-19. These receptors' antigens are unknown. Researchers used the Oncomine TCR Beta short-read assay to sequence DNA from cultured CD4+ T cells. TCRdb redid the calling of the PCR reads with MiXCR, one entry per CDR3 protein. This sample has 10,000 to 13,000 distinct CDR3 sequences; 25% to 40% occur once, and the top ten carry about 10%. Treatment here: 10-day PBMC culture with coronavirus spike peptide pools or control peptides (ViraFEST assay). Sequenced input: CD4+ T cells from blood, cultured in vitro. The receptors come from a human donor who had recovered from COVID-19.

The table lists this clonotype with a few counts. The rearrangement links TRBV7-2 to TRBJ2-7, with 7 bases lining up with TRBD1. CDR1 and CDR2 (germline): SGHTA, FQGNSA. This CDR3 is 15 amino acids long. The junction had 14 bases not matched to a gene; V was cut back by 5 bases and J by 7 bases. The CDR3 region is CASSPRAGGQKEQYF. The CDR3 nucleotides read TGTGCCAGCAGCCCCCGGGCAGGGGGACAAAAAGAGCAGTACTTC. Together with reference TRBV7-2 and TRBJ2-7, the CDR3 gives the full variable domain: GAGVSQSPSNKVTEKGKDVELRCDPISGHTALYWYRQSLGQGLEFLIYFQGNSAPDKSGLPSDRFSAERTGGSVSTLTIQRTQQEDSAVYLCASSPRAGGQKEQYFGPGTRLTVT.

This clonotype was seen only a few times. V and J are TRBV19 and TRBJ2-7; 9 bases map to TRBD1. Germline CDR1 is LNHDA and CDR2 is SQIVND (reference sequence). V trimming: 7 bases; J trimming: 7 bases; junction bases outside the gene matches: 8. The CDR3 has 13 amino acids. The CDR3: CASTPDRGGEQYF. CDR3 coding DNA: TGTGCCAGTACCCCGGACAGGGGTGGAGAGCAGTACTTC.

Only a few counts were recorded for this clonotype. The chain employs TRBV6-1 and TRBJ2-2; TRBD2 is a possible D gene (6 bases). CDR3 length equals 14 residues. Germline CDR1 is MNHNS and CDR2 is SASEGT. V was trimmed by 4 bases and J by 4 bases, leaving 10 bases between them. This CDR3 is CASSVLSGTGELFF. In nucleotides, the CDR3 is TGTGCCAGCAGTGTTCTTAGCGGCACCGGGGAGCTGTTTTTT.

The chain couples TRBV5-1 to TRBJ1-1, with 7 bases aligning to TRBD1. Trimming cost V 6 bases and J 4 bases; bases outside gene matches: 9. CDR3 length: 14 residues. Per the germline V gene, CDR1 is SGHRS and CDR2 is YFSETQ. The CDR3 nucleotides read TGCGCCAGCACCCAGGGAGGGGGCGGCACTGAAGCTTTCTTT. This codes for CASTQGGGGTEAFF.

This clonotype has more than one count but fewer than ten. The chain is built from TRBV19 and TRBJ2-1; 9 bases are a match to TRBD2. With 5 bases clipped from V and 9 bases from J, the junction kept 8 bases outside the gene matches. The CDR3 runs 14 residues. Germline values: CDR1 LNHDA, CDR2 SQIVND (reference sequence). The CDR3 bases are TGTGCCAGTAGTGCGACTAGCGGTTGGAGTGAGCAGTTCTTC. Translated: CASSATSGWSEQFF.

This chain connects TRBV2 to TRBJ2-7, with D tentatively TRBD1 or TRBD2 (5 bases each). Per the germline V gene, CDR1 is SNHLY and CDR2 is FYNNEI. The CDR3 has 14 residues. The germline V and J ends were trimmed by 3 bases and 6 bases, with 15 bases remaining between them. The CDR3 protein is CASSDRRLGLEQYF. The CDR3 DNA reads as TGTGCCAGCAGTGACCGGAGGTTGGGGCTCGAGCAGTACTTC. Variable domain in full (rest from reference TRBV2 and TRBJ2-7): EPEVTQTPSHQVTQMGQEVILRCVPISNHLYFYWYRQILGQKVEFLVSFYNNEISEKSEIFDDQFSVERPDGSNFTLKIRSTKLEDSAMYFCASSDRRLGLEQYFGPGTRLTVT.

The V and J genes are TRBV20-1 and TRBJ2-7; TRBD1 agrees at 10 bases. The CDR3 loop spans 14 amino acids. V was pared by 1 base and J by 3 bases, with 3 bases of the junction left unmatched. The germline V gene encodes CDR1 DFQATT and CDR2 SNEGSKA (reference sequence). The CDR3 DNA reads TGCAGTGCTAGAGTGACAGGGGGCTACTACGAGCAGTACTTC. It is translated as CSARVTGGYYEQYF.

The CDR3 sequence is CSARDGGGPYEQYF. The CDR3 DNA reads TGCAGTGCTAGAGATGGGGGGGGACCCTACGAGCAGTACTTC. The V and J genes are TRBV20-1 and TRBJ2-7, with 7 bases matching TRBD2. Germline CDR1 DFQATT, CDR2 SNEGSKA (reference sequence). Trimming cost V 0 bases and J 2 bases; bases outside gene matches: 4. This CDR3 has 14 amino acids.

The DNA for the CDR3 is TGCGCCAGCAGCAAGGACCCTATTAGCAATCAGCCCCAGCATTTT. Protein sequence: CASSKDPISNQPQHF. This chain connects TRBV4-1 to TRBJ1-5, with D uncertain. The germline V gene encodes CDR1 MGHRA and CDR2 YSYEKL. Trimming stripped 5 bases from V and 0 bases from J, with 11 bases between. The CDR3 consists of 15 residues.

There are a few counts of this clonotype. The chain recombines TRBV27 with TRBJ1-1; possible D gene TRBD1, 5 bases. The CDR3 consists of 13 residues. V was shortened by 8 bases and J by 5 bases, with 15 bases between the two germline ends. The germline CDR1 and CDR2 sequences are MNHEY and SMNVEV (reference sequence). The CDR3 coding sequence is TGTGCCAGCGGTCAGGGTCGGGGGACTGAAGCTTTCTTT. Amino acids: CASGQGRGTEAFF.

In this sample, this clonotype turned up a few times. The genes are TRBV20-1 and TRBJ2-1; the match to TRBD2 covers 11 bases. This CDR3 is 15 amino acids long. Germline loops: CDR1 DFQATT, CDR2 SNEGSKA (reference sequence). J lost 5 bases, V lost 2 bases, and 5 bases had no gene match. In nucleotides, the CDR3 is TGCAGTGCTAGACTTAGCGGGAGGGCCCACAATGAGCAGTTCTTC. Its translation: CSARLSGRAHNEQFF.

The CDR3 DNA reads as TGTGCCAGCAGTTTACCCACAGGGACCATCGTCCATCAGTACTTC. Encoded protein: CASSLPTGTIVHQYF. This chain uses TRBV28 with TRBJ2-7; possibly TRBD1 for D (6 bases). CDR1 MDHEN and CDR2 SYDVKM come from the germline V gene. The CDR3 length is 15 residues. The V gene lost 2 bases and the J gene lost 10 bases, with 21 bases spanning the gap.

By share, this clonotype counts as medium-sized. The chain combines TRBV7-9 with TRBJ1-2; the D is unclear. CDR3 length: 13 amino acids. Trimming pared 5 bases from V and 2 bases from J, leaving 9 bases between. Germline-derived CDR1 and CDR2 are SEHNR and FQNEAQ (reference sequence). CDR3 in DNA: TGTGCCAGCAGCCCCCTTGGAAACTATGGCTACACCTTC. This translates into CASSPLGNYGYTF.

This chain uses TRBV7-2 with TRBJ2-2, with 7 bases that match TRBD2. V lost 0 bases, J lost 8 bases, and 6 bases stayed unmatched. CDR1 and CDR2 (germline): SGHTA, FQGNSA. The CDR3 contains 15 residues. CDR3 in amino acids: CASSLAQGGRGELFF. The CDR3 coding sequence is TGTGCCAGCAGCTTAGCGCAGGGCGGGAGAGGGGAGCTGTTTTTT.

The chain couples TRBV6-1 to TRBJ1-6; D is undetermined. Looked up from germline, CDR1 is MNHNS and CDR2 is SASEGT. The CDR3 length is 14 residues. V lost 5 bases and J lost 7, with 12 bases in between. CDR3 amino acids: CASSRRAVNSPLHF. CDR3 nucleotides: TGTGCCAGCAGTCGCCGGGCTGTAAATTCACCCCTCCACTTT.

The chain is built from TRBV19 and TRBJ2-3; 7 nucleotides agree with TRBD1. Germline CDR1 reads LNHDA; CDR2 reads SQIVND (reference sequence). Unmatched junction bases numbered 5, after V lost 8 bases and J lost 3 bases. This CDR3 has 13 residues. Here the CDR3 reads CASGQVRTDTQYF. The CDR3 DNA sequence: TGTGCCAGTGGACAGGTGAGGACAGATACGCAGTATTTT.

The genes are TRBV10-3 and TRBJ2-5; 14 bases fit TRBD2. In germline, CDR1 is ENHRY, CDR2 SYGVKD. The V and J ends lost 0 bases and 1 base, in that order; junction bases with no gene match: 10. This CDR3 has 20 residues. The CDR3: CAISESPGTSGGHIQETQYF. The DNA for the CDR3 is TGTGCCATCAGTGAGTCCCCCGGGACTAGCGGGGGCCATATCCAAGAGACCCAGTACTTC.

This clonotype was observed a few times. J is TRBJ2-7 and V is TRBV27; a possible D gene is TRBD2 (5 bases). The CDR3 is 15 residues long. V was trimmed by 6 bases and J by 2 bases, leaving 17 bases between them. Germline V gene data show CDR1 as MNHEY and CDR2 as SMNVEV (reference sequence). The CDR3 DNA sequence: TGTGCCAGCAGCCTAGCCCTGACGGGGACCTACGAGCAGTACTTC. This sequence encodes CASSLALTGTYEQYF.

This clonotype was seen only a few times. The chain carries TRBV28 and TRBJ2-5, with a weak D call TRBD1 (5 bases). The CDR3 spans 13 residues. Germline loops: CDR1 MDHEN, CDR2 SYDVKM. Trimming removed 10 bases from V and 3 bases from J, with 15 bases in between. The CDR3 here is CATRAQVKETQYF. The CDR3, as DNA: TGTGCCACCAGGGCCCAGGTCAAAGAGACCCAGTACTTC.